This T cell receptor beta chain is drawn from a study of T cell responses to AZD1222 COVID-19 vaccine (dated by TCRdb to the early 2020s). The study in broad terms: Because spike-specific TCR depth and breadth did not differ between the two schedules, AZD1222 recipients who got a second dose at roughly 4 weeks were pooled with those who got a second dose at roughly 12 weeks. Enrollment into the trials was organized by age into subgroups of 18-55, 56-69 and 70-plus years, and those subgroups contained roughly 160, 29 and 62 TCR-sequenced participants, respectively. A total of 230 or so trial participants underwent TCR sequencing, of whom around 200 received two doses of AZD1222 and about 26 received two doses of the MenACWY control vaccine.

The paper as a whole reports these results and caveats: After two AZD1222 doses, both the breadth and the depth of spike-specific TCRs were significantly higher than at day 0 and than in MenACWY recipients. Conclusions about previously exposed vaccinees are limited, since just five or six AZD1222 recipients were seropositive for SARS-CoV-2 at baseline. The vaccine-associated CD4 TCRs covered the entire spike protein, and the dominant responses fell in regions 160-218 and 743-854. The 56-69-year group was small, and its depth increase did not reach significance, likely because of low power. Participants were mostly white British, with more females than males. The authors suggested clonal diversity may have been underestimated. Because no samples from the day 14 peak response were available, repertoires could be characterized only after the peak T cell response. Reportedly, close to half of the unique spike-specific TCRs recognized epitopes lying outside the regions that are mutated in the B.1.351 and B.1.1.7 variants.

Per the publication, the time point label means: baseline before first vaccination. Vaccinee samples were obtained from the UK trials COV001 and COV002, which included a single-blind randomized controlled phase 2/3 trial of AZD1222 (ChAdOx1 nCoV-19) in healthy adults. For TCRbeta chain sequencing, PBMC samples from trial participants were taken at day 0 and at day 28 after the second dose. The CDR3 regions of human TCRbeta chains were analyzed by immunosequencing. Per the authors' processing: TCRs in the repertoires were matched against a reference library of SARS-CoV-2-specific TCRs that had been generated with the MIRA antigen-specificity platform. Breadth meant the fraction of unique TCRs that were SARS-CoV-2-associated, whereas depth meant the fraction of total T cells that were SARS-CoV-2-associated. Each spike-specific TCR was assigned to its reactive spike region and to a CD4 or CD8 class using the MIRA data. Log10-transformed breadth and depth values were compared by one-way ANOVA with Sidak's multiple comparisons tests. TCRdb retrieved this table from immuneACCESS and kept in-frame rearrangements only. Not all clones are present; in checked studies, unresolved V genes account for under half, and no reason is known for the remainder. That table supplies the V and J calls and clone size; D and trimming were determined from the DNA. A total of 85,000 to 110,000 clones appear in this sample, about nine tenths of them only once. The top ten clonotypes cover 45% of the sample.

According to the germline V gene, CDR1 reads SQVTM and CDR2 reads ANQGSEA. Including the terminal cysteine and phenylalanine, the CDR3 comprises 13 residues. The sequence is cut down to CDR3 DNA, 39 bases in frame from base 1. Ends trimmed: V by 6 bases, J by 2 bases; bases unmatched to a gene: 5. About this clone itself: The target of this receptor is not known. The record has no base qualities; no much larger clone is one base away.

The sequence was collected from an adult in good health. Recombination joined TRBV29-1 with TRBJ1-2, and TRBD1 aligns with 8 junction nucleotides. The sample consisted of peripheral blood, taken on day 0 of AZD1222 vaccination. The sequence in DNA is TGCAGCGTAGCACAGGGGGGCAACTATGGCTACACCTTC. This encodes CSVAQGGNYGYTF.